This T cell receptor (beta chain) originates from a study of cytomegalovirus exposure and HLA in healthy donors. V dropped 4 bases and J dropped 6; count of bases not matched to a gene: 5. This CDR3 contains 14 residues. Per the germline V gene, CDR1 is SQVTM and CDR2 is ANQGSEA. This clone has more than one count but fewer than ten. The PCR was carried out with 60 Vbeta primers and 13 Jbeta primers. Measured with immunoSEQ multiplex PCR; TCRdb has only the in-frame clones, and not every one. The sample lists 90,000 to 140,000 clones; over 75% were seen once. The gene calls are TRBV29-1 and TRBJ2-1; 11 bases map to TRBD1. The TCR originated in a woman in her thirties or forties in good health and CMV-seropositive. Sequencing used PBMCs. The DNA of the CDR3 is TGCAGCGTTGGGCGGGGGACAGGGGGCAATGAGCAGTTCTTC. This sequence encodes CSVGRGTGGNEQFF.